One and the same sample provided the 28 T cell receptor beta chains below, sequenced in a study of OX40 agonist ivuxolimab in advanced cancers. Using immunoSEQ multiplex PCR, the repertoire was profiled, and TCRdb retains in-frame clones only, with some absent. The data hold 70,000 to 90,000 clones, with 91% observed a single time. The sample was CD4+ or CD8+ T cells sorted from blood, taken in a trial of the OX40 agonist ivuxolimab. Source of these receptors: an adult with an advanced solid tumor such as melanoma, head and neck, liver or kidney cancer.

The chain joins TRBV6-5 to TRBJ1-1; D is ambiguous. Trimming cost V 0 bases and J 4 bases, with 9 bases left between them. Germline V gene lookup returns CDR1 MNHEY and CDR2 SVGAGI. This CDR3 region has 14 residues. The CDR3 DNA reads TGTGCCAGCAGTTACTCCACCCCGGGCACTGAAGCTTTCTTT. Amino acids: CASSYSTPGTEAFF.

The chain couples TRBV28 to TRBJ2-1; TRBD2 might be the D (6 bases). The V end was cut by 6 bases, the J end by 4 bases, with 16 bases between. The CDR3 runs to 15 residues. Per germline, CDR1 MDHEN and CDR2 SYDVKM. The CDR3 loop reads CASSWTINRYNEQFF. DNA for the CDR3: TGTGCCAGCAGCTGGACTATAAACCGATACAATGAGCAGTTCTTC.

The chain has TRBV30 and TRBJ1-5, with 10 bases lining up with TRBD1. The junction had 12 bases not matched to a gene; V was cut back by 3 bases and J by 4 bases. CDR3 length: 17 amino acids. Per germline, CDR1 GTSNPN and CDR2 SVGIG (reference sequence). The CDR3 coding sequence is TGTGCCTGGAGATCGGGACAGGGGACCTTCTTAAATCAGCCCCAGCATTTT. As protein: CAWRSGQGTFLNQPQHF.

The chain carries TRBV6-6 and TRBJ2-7; TRBD1 matches 7 bases. Losses at the gene ends were 0 bases for V and 4 bases for J; bases not matched to a gene: 0. The CDR3 loop spans 13 amino acids. Per the germline V gene, CDR1 is MNHNY and CDR2 is SVGAGI (reference sequence). CDR3 DNA sequence: TGTGCCAGCAGTTACTCGGGACAGTACGAGCAGTACGTC. Translated: CASSYSGQYEQYV.

The rearrangement links TRBV27 to TRBJ2-7; 7 bases are shared with TRBD2. The germline V gene encodes CDR1 MNHEY and CDR2 SMNVEV (reference sequence). This CDR3 is 13 amino acids long. Losses at the gene ends were 6 bases for V and 3 bases for J; bases not matched to a gene: 5. The CDR3 nucleotides are TGTGCCAGCAGCCCGGGACTACTCTACGAGCAGTACGTC. This codes for CASSPGLLYEQYV.

CDR3 amino acids: CASSIVTRLGGRVQETQYF. The CDR3 nucleotides read TGTGCCAGTAGTATAGTGACTCGTTTAGGGGGCCGCGTCCAAGAGACCCAGTACTTC. This rearrangement joins TRBV19 to TRBJ2-5, with 7 bases identical to TRBD1. In germline, CDR1 is LNHDA, CDR2 SQIVND (reference sequence). The ends lost 1 base at V and 1 base at J; junction bases unmatched: 15. The CDR3 extends over 19 amino acids.

The chain employs TRBV6-6 and TRBJ2-5; the D is unclear. Trimming stripped 7 bases from V and 2 bases from J, with 20 bases between. The CDR3 has 16 residues. Germline assignment: CDR1 MNHNY and CDR2 SVGAGI (reference sequence). The CDR3 protein is CASMRELPGFQETQYF. The CDR3 region has the DNA TGTGCCAGCATGCGCGAACTCCCGGGTTTTCAAGAGACCCAGTACTTC.

This rearrangement joins TRBV30 to TRBJ1-6, with 9 bases aligning to TRBD1. Per the germline V gene, CDR1 is GTSNPN and CDR2 is SVGIG (reference sequence). The CDR3 consists of 15 residues. Trimming took 0 bases from V and 9 from J; bases not matched to a gene: 6. The CDR3 spells CAWSVLGQGSSPLHF. CDR3 in DNA: TGTGCCTGGAGTGTACTGGGACAGGGCAGTTCACCCCTCCACTTT. The full variable domain, with the rest looked up from reference TRBV30 and TRBJ1-6, is SQTIHQWPATLVQPVGSPLSLECTVEGTSNPNLYWYRQAAGRGLQLLFYSVGIGQISSEVPQNLSASRPQDRQFILSSKKLLLSDSGFYLCAWSVLGQGSSPLHFGNGTRLTVT.

The J gene is TRBJ1-5, the V gene TRBV18, with a possible D match to TRBD1 (5 bases). Germline V lookup: CDR1 KGHSH, CDR2 LQKENI. The CDR3 has 16 residues. Trimming removed 0 bases from V and 0 bases from J, with 9 bases in between. CDR3 sequence: CASSPPRGDSNQPQHF. CDR3 DNA: TGTGCCAGCTCACCACCGCGGGGGGATAGCAATCAGCCCCAGCATTTT. The full variable domain, its missing parts supplied by reference TRBV18 and TRBJ1-5, is NAGVMQNPRHLVRRRGQEARLRCSPMKGHSHVYWYRQLPEEGLKFMVYLQKENIIDESGMPKERFSAEFPKEGPSILRIQQVVRGDSAAYFCASSPPRGDSNQPQHFGDGTRLSIL.

This clone was detected once. The rearrangement links TRBV19 to TRBJ2-4; tentative D call: TRBD2 (6 bases). The CDR3 totals 14 residues. CDR1 and CDR2 from the germline V gene are LNHDA and SQIVND (reference sequence). V dropped 3 bases and J dropped 3 bases, with 9 bases sitting between them. CDR3: CASSMGGSKNIQYF. CDR3 sequence (DNA): TGTGCCAGTAGTATGGGGGGAAGCAAAAACATTCAGTACTTC.

The rearrangement joins TRBV27 to TRBJ2-5, with 8 positions matching TRBD1. Germline trimming cut 2 bases from V and 8 bases from J; bases unmatched to any gene: 7. CDR1 is MNHEY, CDR2 SMNVEV, per germline (reference sequence). The CDR3 loop spans 14 amino acids. The CDR3 DNA follows: TGTGCCAGCAGTTTACAGGGGGCCGGGGAAACCCAGTACTTC. Translation gives CASSLQGAGETQYF.

In its sample, this clone was seen a few times. CDR3: CASSIEGTFNQPQHF. CDR3 DNA sequence: TGTGCCAGTAGTATAGAAGGGACTTTCAATCAGCCCCAGCATTTT. The chain couples TRBV19 to TRBJ1-5, with a weak D call TRBD1 (5 bases). This CDR3 contains 15 residues. Germline values: CDR1 LNHDA, CDR2 SQIVND (reference sequence). V lost 0 bases, J lost 3 bases, and 9 bases lay in between.

The chain couples TRBV28 to TRBJ1-5; D remains unclear. Germline CDR1 and CDR2: MDHEN and SYDVKM. The V end lost 7 bases, the J end lost 3 bases, and 19 bases lay between the germline ends. CDR3 length: 16 amino acids. The CDR3 DNA follows: TGTGCCAGCACCGAGTTTATAGGTTCCCCCAATCAGCCCCAGCATTTT. It encodes CASTEFIGSPNQPQHF.

The chain links TRBV6-6 to TRBJ2-1; D may be TRBD2 (7 bases). V was trimmed by 5 bases and J by 7 bases, leaving 15 bases between them. The CDR3 spans 14 residues. Germline V gives CDR1 MNHNY, CDR2 SVGAGI (reference sequence). Here the CDR3 reads CASSVTGRGNEQFF. In DNA, the CDR3 is TGTGCCAGCAGTGTTACAGGGAGGGGGAATGAGCAGTTCTTC.

The gene calls are TRBV7-9 and TRBJ1-4, with 7 nucleotides matching TRBD1. CDR1 SEHNR and CDR2 FQNEAQ come from the germline V gene (reference sequence). Unmatched junction bases numbered 5, after V lost 3 bases and J lost 7 bases. This CDR3 is 14 amino acids long. The CDR3 nucleotides are TGTGCCAGCAGCTTCGGCAGGGGGAGTGAAAAACTGTTTTTT. Translation: CASSFGRGSEKLFF.

The V and J genes are TRBV27 and TRBJ2-1; 9 nucleotides match TRBD2. The germline CDR1 and CDR2 sequences are MNHEY and SMNVEV (reference sequence). V lost 1 base to trimming and J lost 6 bases; unmatched junction nucleotides: 4. The CDR3 is 15 amino acids. CDR3 amino acids: CASSLFSGSLNEQFF. In DNA, the CDR3 is TGTGCCAGCAGTTTATTTAGCGGGAGTCTCAATGAGCAGTTCTTC.

V and J are TRBV4-1 and TRBJ2-1; D remains ambiguous. V was cut by 1 base and J by 10 bases, with 17 bases left in between. CDR1 is MGHRA, CDR2 YSYEKL, per germline. The CDR3 extends over 15 amino acids. The CDR3 region is CASSQVGPRIGEQFF. DNA of the CDR3: TGCGCCAGCAGCCAAGTTGGCCCTAGGATCGGCGAGCAGTTCTTC.

The chain joins TRBV30 to TRBJ2-1; 13 positions agree with TRBD2. V was pared by 2 bases and J by 6 bases, with 7 bases of the junction left unmatched. CDR1 and CDR2 from the germline V gene are GTSNPN and SVGIG (reference sequence). The CDR3 contains 16 residues. CDR3 residues: CAWSTGLAGVSNEQFF. CDR3 DNA sequence: TGTGCCTGGAGTACCGGACTAGCGGGAGTTAGCAATGAGCAGTTCTTC.

This rearrangement joins TRBV7-3 to TRBJ1-5; the D gene is possibly TRBD1 (6 bases). CDR3 length equals 14 residues. The V gene lost 1 base and the J gene lost 6 bases, with 10 bases spanning the gap. Germline V gives CDR1 SGHTA, CDR2 FQGTGA. The CDR3 here is CASSLMPGAQPQHF. The DNA of the CDR3 is TGTGCCAGCAGCTTAATGCCGGGGGCTCAGCCCCAGCATTTT.

The chain has TRBV27 and TRBJ1-5, with TRBD1 as a possible D gene (5 bases). The CDR3 is made up of 15 amino acids. The V gene lost 4 bases and the J gene lost 0 bases, with 10 bases spanning the gap. Germline V gene lookup returns CDR1 MNHEY and CDR2 SMNVEV (reference sequence). CDR3 coding DNA: TGTGCCAGCAGTTCCGGGGGGTATAGCAATCAGCCCCAGCATTTT. The encoded protein is CASSSGGYSNQPQHF.

The chain links TRBV5-5 to TRBJ2-5; D ambiguous. This CDR3 region has 15 residues. V lost 3 bases to trimming and J lost 2 bases, with 14 bases between them. Looked up from germline, CDR1 is SGHKS and CDR2 is YYEKEE (reference sequence). The CDR3 loop is CASSSARRAQETQYF. In DNA form, the CDR3 reads TGTGCCAGCAGCTCTGCAAGACGGGCTCAAGAGACCCAGTACTTC.

This clone was seen a few times. J is TRBJ1-1 and V is TRBV5-1; D gene ambiguous. CDR1 and CDR2 (germline): SGHRS, YFSETQ. Trimming removed 1 base from V and 3 bases from J, with 10 bases in between. This CDR3 spans 14 amino acids. The CDR3 here is CASSLTAYYTEAFF. CDR3 nucleotide sequence: TGCGCCAGCAGCTTGACGGCTTATTACACTGAAGCTTTCTTT.

CDR3 amino acids: CASSDSVSILAFF. As DNA, the CDR3 is TGTGCCAGCAGTGACAGTGTTAGTATTTTGGCTTTCTTT. The genes are TRBV6-5 and TRBJ1-1, with D maybe TRBD1 (5 bases). V gave up 5 bases and J gave up 11 bases, with 18 bases separating them. The V gene's germline CDR1 is MNHEY and CDR2 SVGAGI. The CDR3 contains 13 residues.

The V and J genes are TRBV15 and TRBJ2-1, with TRBD1 as a possible D gene (6 bases). This CDR3 is 13 amino acids long. Per the germline V gene, CDR1 is LNHNV and CDR2 is YYDKDF (reference sequence). V gave up 6 bases and J gave up 3 bases, with 9 bases separating them. This chain's CDR3 is CATRGTLYNEQFF. CDR3 sequence (DNA): TGTGCCACCAGGGGGACACTCTACAATGAGCAGTTCTTC.

V is TRBV4-3 and J is TRBJ1-3, with D unresolved. Germline CDR1 is LGHNA and CDR2 is YSLEER. The V end lost 1 base, the J end lost 2 bases, and 15 bases lay between the germline ends. The CDR3 is 17 amino acids. CDR3 bases: TGCGCCAGCAGCCAAGGAATTTGGGAGGTTGCTGGAAACACCATATATTTT. It codes for CASSQGIWEVAGNTIYF.

V is TRBV6-5 and J is TRBJ1-2; tentatively, D is TRBD1 (6 bases). CDR3 length: 12 residues. Trimming left V 0 bases short and J 14 bases short, with 13 bases between. In germline, CDR1 is MNHEY, CDR2 SVGAGI. This CDR3 is CASSYSGEGGTF. CDR3 DNA sequence: TGTGCCAGCAGTTACTCTGGGGAGGGGGGGACCTTC.

The rearrangement joins TRBV23-1 to TRBJ2-1; D unclear. TRBV23-1 is treated as an ORF (open reading frame) with a function not yet certain. V was pared by 6 bases and J by 6 bases, with 3 bases between. This CDR3 has 10 amino acids. The DNA for the CDR3 is TGCGCCAGCAGCCCCAATGAGCAGTTCTTC. It encodes CASSPNEQFF.

The chain uses TRBV27 and TRBJ2-7; 8 bases are shared with TRBD1. After removal of 3 bases from V and 5 bases from J, the junction contained 9 bases not matched to a gene. The CDR3 runs to 15 residues. CDR1 and CDR2 from the germline V gene are MNHEY and SMNVEV (reference sequence). The CDR3 region has the DNA TGTGCCAGCAGTTTTAGACCGACAGGGGACGACGAGCAGTACTTC. Translation gives CASSFRPTGDDEQYF.